There are many counts of the clone carrying this T cell receptor beta chain. The data derive from a study of T-cell reconstitution after alpha-beta-depleted transplantation in children. V shed 2 bases, J shed 1 base, and the junction held 8 bases outside the gene matches. CDR1 and CDR2 (germline): DFQATT, SNEGSKA (reference sequence). This CDR3 has 16 residues. Library preparation (for TCRbeta) was performed with unique molecular identifiers. Using its own MiXCR run on the PCR reads, TCRdb lists one record per CDR3 protein. The sample carries some 350,000 distinct CDR3 sequences, under 13% recorded once.

The gene calls are TRBV20-1 and TRBJ2-3, with TRBD2 matching 8 bases. The sequencing used PBMCs from the stem cell graft donor, collected from the stem cell graft. This receptor was identified in a human donor who donated a stem cell graft to a child with acute lymphoblastic leukemia. CDR3 bases: TGCAGTGCTAGACCCATAGCGGGAACGGGCACAGATACGCAGTATTTT. The encoded protein is CSARPIAGTGTDTQYF.